These 9 T cell receptor beta chains were sequenced from one sample in a study of cytomegalovirus exposure and HLA in healthy donors. The method was immunoSEQ multiplex PCR; TCRdb's version includes in-frame clones alone and lacks a portion of them. Of about 65,000 clones listed, 92% are singletons. Input material: PBMCs. The source of these receptors is a woman under 30 in good health and CMV-seronegative.

V usage is TRBV2 and J usage is TRBJ1-5; tentatively, D is TRBD1 (6 bases). CDR1 is SNHLY, CDR2 FYNNEI, per germline. V was trimmed by 10 bases and J by 0 bases, leaving 10 bases between them. The length of the CDR3 is 13 residues. CDR3 sequence reads: CATGTLSNQPQHF. The CDR3 nucleotides read TGTGCCACAGGGACACTTAGCAATCAGCCCCAGCATTTT.

The chain recombines TRBV12-5 with TRBJ2-7, with D possibly TRBD1 on 6 matching bases. The germline V gene encodes CDR1 LGHNT and CDR2 FRNRAP. Trimming took off 3 bases at V and 5 bases at J, with 8 bases between the two ends. The CDR3 is 12 amino acids. CDR3 sequence reads: CASGFGDNEQYF. In nucleotides, the CDR3 is TGTGCTAGTGGTTTCGGGGACAACGAGCAGTACTTC. Based on the CDR3 plus reference TRBV12-5 and TRBJ2-7, the full variable domain is DARVTQTPRHKVTEMGQEVTMRCQPILGHNTVFWYRQTMMQGLELLAYFRNRAPLDDSGMPKDRFSAEMPDATLATLKIQPSEPRDSAVYFCASGFGDNEQYFGPGTRLTVT.

Only one count was recorded for this clone. This chain uses TRBV4-3 with TRBJ2-3; D not certain. The germline gives CDR1 LGHNA, CDR2 YSLEER. CDR3 length: 17 residues. Deletions cut 0 bases from V and 5 bases from J, with 18 bases between. CDR3 loop: CASSQEESLRSRDTQYF. In DNA, the CDR3 is TGCGCCAGCAGCCAAGAGGAGAGTCTCCGCTCCAGAGATACGCAGTATTTT.

DNA for the CDR3: TGTGCCAGCAGTGAATTAAGCGGGAGGCGGGATGAGCAGTTCTTC. This gives the protein CASSELSGRRDEQFF. V gene TRBV6-1 combines with J gene TRBJ2-1; 9 bases match TRBD2. V trimming: 2 bases; J trimming: 8 bases; junction bases outside the gene matches: 7. Germline CDR1 and CDR2: MNHNS and SASEGT. The CDR3 sequence is 15 residues long.

The chain links TRBV10-3 to TRBJ1-5; 8 nucleotides agree with TRBD1. The CDR3 extends over 14 amino acids. Looked up from germline, CDR1 is ENHRY and CDR2 is SYGVKD. V was clipped by 6 bases and J by 5 bases; unmatched bases: 6. CDR3 DNA sequence: TGTGCCATCAGCCCTACAGGGGGGGATCAGCCCCAGCATTTT. As protein: CAISPTGGDQPQHF.

This chain links TRBV5-1 with TRBJ1-6; D gene unclear. The CDR3 is made up of 14 amino acids. Trimming removed 4 bases from V and 9 bases from J, with 14 bases in between. From germline, CDR1 is SGHRS and CDR2 YFSETQ. DNA for the CDR3: TGCGCCAGCAGCGACGGGGATAGGTTTTCACCCCTCCACTTT. It codes for CASSDGDRFSPLHF.

The V and J genes are TRBV7-6 and TRBJ2-7; 7 bases line up with TRBD2. V lost 5 bases to trimming and J lost 9 bases; unmatched junction nucleotides: 16. The CDR3 sequence is 15 residues long. Germline CDR1 is SGHVS and CDR2 is FNYEAQ. CDR3: CASSPDWGGIDGQYF. Here the CDR3 DNA reads TGTGCCAGCAGCCCAGACTGGGGGGGGATCGACGGGCAGTACTTC.

The rearrangement uses TRBV2 and TRBJ1-5, with D possibly matching TRBD1 (6 bases). V shed 6 bases and J shed 2 bases, with 11 bases lying between them. CDR1 SNHLY and CDR2 FYNNEI come from the germline V gene. This CDR3 is built from 14 residues. The CDR3 loop is CASSFEGGNQPQHF. The CDR3, as DNA: TGTGCCAGCAGCTTCGAGGGGGGCAATCAGCCCCAGCATTTT.

V and J are TRBV27 and TRBJ1-2; TRBD1 matches 8 bases. V gave up 6 bases and J gave up 3 bases; unmatched junction bases: 12. Germline V gene data show CDR1 as MNHEY and CDR2 as SMNVEV (reference sequence). The CDR3 totals 16 residues. As DNA, the CDR3 is TGTGCCAGCAGGCCCCTGGGGCAGGGGGCTTACTATGGCTACACCTTC. This codes for CASRPLGQGAYYGYTF.